Each of the 4 T cell receptor beta chains below was sequenced from the same sample in a study of cytomegalovirus exposure and HLA in healthy donors. The PCR ran on 60 Vbeta and 13 Jbeta primers. Here immunoSEQ multiplex PCR was the method, and the copy in TCRdb shows in-frame clones only, minus some. Of about 190,000 clones in the sample, roughly 87% are singletons; the top ten hold around 0.99%. What was sequenced was PBMCs. The origin of the receptors is a boy aged 2-15 years in good health and CMV-seronegative.

The chain uses TRBV6-5 and TRBJ1-4, with TRBD1 matching 10 bases. Germline CDR1 is MNHEY and CDR2 is SVGAGI. V shed 4 bases and J 7 bases; nucleotides not matched to a gene: 6. This CDR3 has 15 amino acids. Written as DNA, the CDR3 is TGTGCCAGCAGTTTGGGAGACAGGGGGCGTGAAAAACTGTTTTTT. This sequence encodes CASSLGDRGREKLFF.

This clone was seen more than once but under ten times. V is TRBV25-1 and J is TRBJ2-6; tentatively, D is TRBD2 (6 bases). Germline CDR1 and CDR2: MGHDK and SYGVNS. Trimming pared 4 bases from V and 2 bases from J, leaving 9 bases between. This CDR3 contains 15 residues. CDR3 coding DNA: TGTGCCAGCAGTGGGGGCGGGGCTGGGGCCAACGTCCTGACTTTC. It yields the protein CASSGGGAGANVLTF.

The genes are TRBV19 and TRBJ1-1; TRBD1 is a possible D gene (6 bases). Germline V gives CDR1 LNHDA, CDR2 SQIVND (reference sequence). The CDR3 has 14 residues. Trimming removed 3 bases at V and 4 bases at J, with 12 bases between. In DNA, the CDR3 is TGTGCCAGTAGTATCCCCCCAGGGGTCACTGAAGCTTTCTTT. It is translated as CASSIPPGVTEAFF.

The V and J genes are TRBV28 and TRBJ2-5, with 12 bases identical to TRBD2. There are 16 residues in the CDR3. The germline V gene has CDR1 MDHEN and CDR2 SYDVKM. V was clipped by 7 bases and J by 4 bases; unmatched bases: 10. The chain's CDR3 is CASKPSGGAFGETQYF. CDR3 in DNA: TGTGCCAGCAAGCCTAGCGGGGGGGCGTTCGGAGAGACCCAGTACTTC. Combining the CDR3 with reference TRBV28 and TRBJ2-5 gives the whole variable domain DVKVTQSSRYLVKRTGEKVFLECVQDMDHENMFWYRQDPGLGLRLIYFSYDVKMKEKGDIPEGYSVSREKKERFSLILESASTNQTSMYLCASKPSGGAFGETQYFGPGTRLLVL.